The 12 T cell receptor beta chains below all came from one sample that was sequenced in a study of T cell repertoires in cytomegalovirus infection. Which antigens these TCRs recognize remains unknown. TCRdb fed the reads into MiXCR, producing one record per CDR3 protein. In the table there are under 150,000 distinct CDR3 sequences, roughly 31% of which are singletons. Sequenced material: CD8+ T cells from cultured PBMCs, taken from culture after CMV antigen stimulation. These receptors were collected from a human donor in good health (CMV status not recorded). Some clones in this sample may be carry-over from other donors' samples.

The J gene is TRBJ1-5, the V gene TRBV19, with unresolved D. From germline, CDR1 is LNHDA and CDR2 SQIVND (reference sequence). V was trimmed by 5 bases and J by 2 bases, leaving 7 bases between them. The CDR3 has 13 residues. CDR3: CASSPDGNQPQHF. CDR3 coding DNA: TGTGCCAGTAGTCCTGATGGCAATCAGCCCCAGCATTTT. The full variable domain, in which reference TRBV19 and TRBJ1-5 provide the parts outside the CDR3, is DGGITQSPKYLFRKEGQNVTLSCEQNLNHDAMYWYRQDPGQGLRLIYYSQIVNDFQKGDIAEGYSVSREKKESFPLTVTSAQKNPTAFYLCASSPDGNQPQHFGDGTRLSIL.

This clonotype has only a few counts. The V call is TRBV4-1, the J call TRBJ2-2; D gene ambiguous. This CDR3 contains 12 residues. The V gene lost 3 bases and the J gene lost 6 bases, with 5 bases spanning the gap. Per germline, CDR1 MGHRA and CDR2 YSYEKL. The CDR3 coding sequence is TGCGCCAGCAGCCATCGGTCCGGGGAGCTGTTTTTT. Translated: CASSHRSGELFF.

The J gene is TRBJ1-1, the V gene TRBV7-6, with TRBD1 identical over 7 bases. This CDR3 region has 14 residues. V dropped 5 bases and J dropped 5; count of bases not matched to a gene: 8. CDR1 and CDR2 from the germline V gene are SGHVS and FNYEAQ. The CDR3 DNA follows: TGTGCCAGCAGCCCTAAGGGGGCTTGGACTGAAGCTTTCTTT. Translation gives CASSPKGAWTEAFF.

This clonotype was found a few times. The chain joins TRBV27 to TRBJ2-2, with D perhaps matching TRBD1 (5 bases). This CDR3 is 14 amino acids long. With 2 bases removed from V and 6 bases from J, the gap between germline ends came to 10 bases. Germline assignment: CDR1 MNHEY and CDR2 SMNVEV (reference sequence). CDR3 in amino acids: CASSLLGQPGELFF. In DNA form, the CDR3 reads TGTGCCAGCAGTTTACTGGGGCAGCCCGGGGAGCTGTTTTTT.

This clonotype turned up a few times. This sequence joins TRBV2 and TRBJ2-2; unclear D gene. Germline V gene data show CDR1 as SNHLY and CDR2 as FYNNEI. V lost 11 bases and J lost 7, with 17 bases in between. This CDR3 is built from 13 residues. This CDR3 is CAYIVGVNGELFF. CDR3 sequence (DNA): TGTGCCTACATAGTGGGTGTTAACGGGGAGCTGTTTTTT. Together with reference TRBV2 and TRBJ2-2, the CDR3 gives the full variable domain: EPEVTQTPSHQVTQMGQEVILRCVPISNHLYFYWYRQILGQKVEFLVSFYNNEISEKSEIFDDQFSVERPDGSNFTLKIRSTKLEDSAMYFCAYIVGVNGELFFGEGSRLTVL.

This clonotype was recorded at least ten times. CDR3 DNA sequence: TGTGCCAGCAGGGGCTGGCAGACCCATCAGCCCCAGCATTTT. Translation: CASRGWQTHQPQHF. The V gene is TRBV2, the J gene TRBJ1-5, with unresolved D. Per the germline V gene, CDR1 is SNHLY and CDR2 is FYNNEI. CDR3 size: 14 residues. V lost 6 bases and J lost 5, with 14 bases in between.

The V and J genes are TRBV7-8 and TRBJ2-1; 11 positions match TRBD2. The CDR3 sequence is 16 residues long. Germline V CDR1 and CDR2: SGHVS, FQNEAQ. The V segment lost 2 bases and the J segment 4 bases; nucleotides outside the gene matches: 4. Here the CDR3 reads CASSLPLAGDYNEQFF. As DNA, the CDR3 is TGTGCCAGCAGCTTACCACTAGCGGGGGATTACAATGAGCAGTTCTTC.

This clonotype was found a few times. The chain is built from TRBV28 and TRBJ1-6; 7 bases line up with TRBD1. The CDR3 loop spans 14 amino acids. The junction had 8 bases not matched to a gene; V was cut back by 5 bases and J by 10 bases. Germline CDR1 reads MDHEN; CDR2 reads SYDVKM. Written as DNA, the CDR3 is TGTGCCAGCAGTCTAACAGGGGAGGGATCACCCCTCCACTTT. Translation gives CASSLTGEGSPLHF. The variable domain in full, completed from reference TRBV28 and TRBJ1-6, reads DVKVTQSSRYLVKRTGEKVFLECVQDMDHENMFWYRQDPGLGLRLIYFSYDVKMKEKGDIPEGYSVSREKKERFSLILESASTNQTSMYLCASSLTGEGSPLHFGNGTRLTVT.

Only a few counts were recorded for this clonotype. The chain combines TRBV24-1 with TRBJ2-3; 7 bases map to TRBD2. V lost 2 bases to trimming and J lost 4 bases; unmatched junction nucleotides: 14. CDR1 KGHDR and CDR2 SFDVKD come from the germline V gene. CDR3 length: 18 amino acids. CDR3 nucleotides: TGTGCCACCAGTGATTCACGGGACCCCCCGGGAGGCCCAGATACGCAGTATTTT. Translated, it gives CATSDSRDPPGGPDTQYF.

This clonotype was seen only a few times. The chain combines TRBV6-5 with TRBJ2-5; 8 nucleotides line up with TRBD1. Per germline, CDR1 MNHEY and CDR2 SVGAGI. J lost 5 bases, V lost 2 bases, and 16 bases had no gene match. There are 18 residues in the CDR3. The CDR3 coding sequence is TGTGCCAGCAGTTACGCCCGGACAGGGACACGACGATCCGAGACCCAGTACTTC. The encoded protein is CASSYARTGTRRSETQYF.

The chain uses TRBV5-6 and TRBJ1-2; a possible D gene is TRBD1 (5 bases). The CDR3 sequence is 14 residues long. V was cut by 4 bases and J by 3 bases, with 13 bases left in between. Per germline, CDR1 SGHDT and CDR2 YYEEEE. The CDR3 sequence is CASSAGTAYYGYTF. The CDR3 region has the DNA TGTGCCAGCAGCGCAGGGACCGCATACTATGGCTACACCTTC.

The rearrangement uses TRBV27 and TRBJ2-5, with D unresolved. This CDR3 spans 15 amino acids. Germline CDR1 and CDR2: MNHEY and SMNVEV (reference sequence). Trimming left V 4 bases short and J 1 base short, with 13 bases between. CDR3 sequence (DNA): TGTGCCAGCAGTTCCCCTGGAGAGGTCCAAGAGACCCAGTACTTC. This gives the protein CASSSPGEVQETQYF.